This T cell receptor (beta chain) is from a study of Tregs in tolerant kidney transplant recipients. Only in-frame clones appear in the TCRdb table, and some are missing; sequencing was by immunoSEQ multiplex PCR. This sample yields roughly 4,000 clones, of which 56% are seen a single time; around 4% belongs to the top ten. This clone was picked up a small number of times. The antigen remains unidentified. Source material: CD8+ T cells from blood cultured with allogeneic cells. The source of this sequence is a human donor in good health.

DNA of the CDR3: TGTGCCAGCAGGGTGGGGACAGTGAACACTGAAGCTTTCTTT. Protein product: CASRVGTVNTEAFF. This chain joins TRBV2 and TRBJ1-1; the match to TRBD1 covers 7 bases. Germline lookup yields CDR1 SNHLY and CDR2 FYNNEI. CDR3 length: 14 residues. J lost 0 bases, V lost 6 bases, and 4 bases had no gene match.